This T cell receptor (beta chain) was recovered during a study of T cell responses to AZD1222 COVID-19 vaccine. Broader study findings: In all cases, repertoires were sampled only after the peak T cell response. Dominant at 160-218 and 743-854, vaccine-associated CD4 TCRs also spanned spike. Unmutated variant regions are reportedly targeted by nearly half of spike-specific TCRs.

This CDR3 has 16 amino acids. After removal of 5 bases from V and 0 bases from J, the junction contained 3 bases not matched to a gene. Germline V gives CDR1 KGHDR, CDR2 SFDVKD. Second-dose groups at about 4 or about 12 weeks were pooled. The data were produced by immunoSEQ multiplex PCR, yet TCRdb's version contains in-frame clones alone and is incomplete. Of tens of thousands of clones listed, roughly 90% are singletons. This clone was counted between two and nine times. The antigen remains undetermined. The rearrangement uses TRBV24-1 and TRBJ2-1, with 10 bases lining up with TRBD2. This sequence originates from an adult who received the AZD1222 COVID-19 vaccine. The sample was peripheral blood, taken 28 days after the second AZD1222 dose. Written as DNA, the CDR3 is TGTGCCACCAGTGTGGCTAGCGGGGGCTCCTACAATGAGCAGTTCTTC. This translates into CATSVASGGSYNEQFF.